This T cell receptor beta chain derives from a study of blood T cell repertoires in COVID-19. Study context: Acute-phase and convalescent COVID-19 samples originated in the United States, Italy and Spain. PBMCs, B-cell-depleted T cells, or T cells were the source of the cDNA or gDNA that made up the material.

J lost 1 base, V lost 4 bases, and 3 bases had no gene match. The length of the CDR3 is 14 residues. CDR1 is MGHRA, CDR2 YSYEKL, per germline. Authors' processing steps: By means of reference gene primer amplification, nucleated cell counts were estimated. Measured with immunoSEQ multiplex PCR; TCRdb has only the in-frame clones, and not every one. V, J and clone size reflect that table, while D and trimming were determined from the DNA. The sample has roughly 230,000 clones, roughly 83% seen once. This chain uses TRBV4-1 with TRBJ1-1; TRBD1 matches 7 bases. This clonotype was sampled from a woman in her 50s with acute or convalescent COVID-19. Sequencing used peripheral blood. Here the CDR3 DNA reads TGCGCCAGCAGCCCCGGACAGGCGAACACTGAAGCTTTCTTT. This gives the protein CASSPGQANTEAFF.